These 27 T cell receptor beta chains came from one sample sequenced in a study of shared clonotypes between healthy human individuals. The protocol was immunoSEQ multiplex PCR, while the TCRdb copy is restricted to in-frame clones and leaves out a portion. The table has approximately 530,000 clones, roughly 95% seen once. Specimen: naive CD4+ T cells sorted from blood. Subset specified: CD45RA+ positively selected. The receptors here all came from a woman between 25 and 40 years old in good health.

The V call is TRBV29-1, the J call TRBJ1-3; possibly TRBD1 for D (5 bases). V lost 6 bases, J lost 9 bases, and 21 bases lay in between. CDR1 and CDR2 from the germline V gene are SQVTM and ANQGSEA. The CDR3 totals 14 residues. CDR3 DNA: TGCAGCGTCCGCAGGGAGATAGTTGAAGGCACCATATATTTT. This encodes CSVRREIVEGTIYF.

The DNA for the CDR3 is TGTGCCAGCAGTTTGGACAGTCGCTACGAGCAGTACTTC. It is translated as CASSLDSRYEQYF. The rearrangement joins TRBV28 to TRBJ2-7, with a possible D match to TRBD1 (6 bases). Germline V CDR1 and CDR2: MDHEN, SYDVKM. This CDR3 spans 13 amino acids. The ends were cut back, 3 bases at V and 3 bases at J, with 9 bases in the middle.

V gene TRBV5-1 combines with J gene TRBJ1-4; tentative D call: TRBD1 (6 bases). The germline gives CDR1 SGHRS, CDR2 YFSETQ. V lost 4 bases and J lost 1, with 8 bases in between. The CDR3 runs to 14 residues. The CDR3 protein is CASSRDITNEKLFF. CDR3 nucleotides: TGCGCCAGCAGCAGGGACATAACTAATGAAAAACTGTTTTTT.

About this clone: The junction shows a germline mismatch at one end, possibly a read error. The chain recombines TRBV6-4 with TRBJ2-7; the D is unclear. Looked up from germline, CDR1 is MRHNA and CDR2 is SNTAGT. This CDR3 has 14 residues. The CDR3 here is CASNDMTASYEQYF. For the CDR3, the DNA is TGTGCCAGCAATGACATGACGGCCTCCTACGAGCAGTACTTC.

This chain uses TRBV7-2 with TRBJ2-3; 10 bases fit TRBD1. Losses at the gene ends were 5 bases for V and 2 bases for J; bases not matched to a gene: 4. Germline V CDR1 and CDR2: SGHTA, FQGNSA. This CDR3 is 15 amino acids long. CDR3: CASSRGQGTTDTQYF. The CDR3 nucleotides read TGTGCCAGCAGCCGGGGACAGGGGACCACAGATACGCAGTATTTT.

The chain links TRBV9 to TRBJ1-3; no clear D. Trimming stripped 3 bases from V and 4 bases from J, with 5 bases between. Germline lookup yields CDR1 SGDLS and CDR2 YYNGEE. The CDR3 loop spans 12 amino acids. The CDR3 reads CASSDGGNTIYF. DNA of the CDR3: TGTGCCAGCAGCGATGGGGGAAACACCATATATTTT.

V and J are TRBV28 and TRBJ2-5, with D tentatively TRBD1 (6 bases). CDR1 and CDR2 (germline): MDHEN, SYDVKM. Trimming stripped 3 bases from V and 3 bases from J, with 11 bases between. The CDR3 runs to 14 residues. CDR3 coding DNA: TGTGCCAGCAGTTTTAGTAGGGGGAAAGAGACCCAGTACTTC. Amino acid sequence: CASSFSRGKETQYF.

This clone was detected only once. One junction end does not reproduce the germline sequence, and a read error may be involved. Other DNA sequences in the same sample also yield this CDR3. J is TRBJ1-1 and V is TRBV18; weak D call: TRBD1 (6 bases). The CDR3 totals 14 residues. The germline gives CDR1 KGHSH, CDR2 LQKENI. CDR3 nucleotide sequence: TGTGCCAGCTCATCAACAGGGCTGAACACTGAAGCCTTCTTT. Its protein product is CASSSTGLNTEAFF.

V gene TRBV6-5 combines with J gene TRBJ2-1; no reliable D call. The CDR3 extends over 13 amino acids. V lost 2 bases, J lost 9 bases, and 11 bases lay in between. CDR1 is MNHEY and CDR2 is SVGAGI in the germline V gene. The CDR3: CASSYRVRAEQFF. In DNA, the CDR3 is TGTGCCAGCAGTTACCGGGTCCGGGCTGAGCAGTTCTTC.

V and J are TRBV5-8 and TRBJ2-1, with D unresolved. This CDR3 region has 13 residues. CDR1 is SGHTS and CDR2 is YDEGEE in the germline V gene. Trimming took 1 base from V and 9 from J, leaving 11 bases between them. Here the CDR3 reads CASSLLSVGEQFF. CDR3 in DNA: TGTGCCAGCAGCTTGCTCTCTGTGGGTGAGCAGTTCTTC. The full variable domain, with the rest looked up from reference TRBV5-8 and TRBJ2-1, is EAGVTQSPTHLIKTRGQQATLRCSPISGHTSVYWYQQALGLGLQFLLWYDEGEERNRGNFPPRFSGRQFPNYSSELNVNALELEDSALYLCASSLLSVGEQFFGPGTRLTVL.

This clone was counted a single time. The DNA of the CDR3 is TGTGCCAGCTCACCCGGACAGGAACAGCCCCAGCATTTT. Encoded protein: CASSPGQEQPQHF. This chain connects TRBV18 to TRBJ1-5, with 7 bases identical to TRBD1. The CDR3 contains 13 residues. Looked up from germline, CDR1 is KGHSH and CDR2 is LQKENI. J gave up 7 bases and V 3 bases, and 3 bases lay outside the gene matches.

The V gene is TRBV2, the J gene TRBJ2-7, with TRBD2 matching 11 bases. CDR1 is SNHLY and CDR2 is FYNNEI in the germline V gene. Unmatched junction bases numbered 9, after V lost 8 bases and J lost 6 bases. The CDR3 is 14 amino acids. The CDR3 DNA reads TGTGCCAGCCAAATAGCGGGAGGGCCTGGCGAGCAGTACTTC. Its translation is CASQIAGGPGEQYF.

For the CDR3, the DNA is TGTGCCAGCAGCTCGGACAGGGTCAATGAGCAGTTCTTC. This encodes CASSSDRVNEQFF. The J gene is TRBJ2-1, the V gene TRBV5-6, with 8 bases fitting TRBD1. Trimming cost V 3 bases and J 6 bases; bases outside gene matches: 2. This CDR3 comprises 13 residues. Per germline, CDR1 SGHDT and CDR2 YYEEEE.

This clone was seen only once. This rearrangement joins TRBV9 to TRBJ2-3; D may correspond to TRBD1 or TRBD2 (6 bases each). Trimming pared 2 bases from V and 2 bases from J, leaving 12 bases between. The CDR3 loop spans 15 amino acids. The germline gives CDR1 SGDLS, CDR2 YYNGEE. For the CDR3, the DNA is TGTGCCAGCAGCGTTGCGGGACATTTCACAGATACGCAGTATTTT. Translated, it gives CASSVAGHFTDTQYF.

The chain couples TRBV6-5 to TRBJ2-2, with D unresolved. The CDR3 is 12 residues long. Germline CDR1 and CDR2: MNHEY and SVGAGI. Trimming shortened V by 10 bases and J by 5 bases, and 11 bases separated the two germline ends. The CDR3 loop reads CAIRYVTGELFF. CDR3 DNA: TGTGCCATCCGGTATGTAACCGGGGAGCTGTTTTTT.

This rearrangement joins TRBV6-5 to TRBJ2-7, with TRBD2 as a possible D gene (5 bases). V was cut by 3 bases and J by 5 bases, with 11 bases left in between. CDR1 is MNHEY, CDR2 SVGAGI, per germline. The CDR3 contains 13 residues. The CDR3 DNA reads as TGTGCCAGCAGTTATTTTTCGGGGAACGAGCAGTACTTC. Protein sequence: CASSYFSGNEQYF.

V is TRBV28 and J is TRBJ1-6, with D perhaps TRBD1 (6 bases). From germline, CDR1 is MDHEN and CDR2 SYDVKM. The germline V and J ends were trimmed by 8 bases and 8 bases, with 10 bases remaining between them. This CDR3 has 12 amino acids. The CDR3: CASRDIYSPLHF. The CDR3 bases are TGTGCCAGCCGGGACATTTATTCACCCCTCCACTTT.

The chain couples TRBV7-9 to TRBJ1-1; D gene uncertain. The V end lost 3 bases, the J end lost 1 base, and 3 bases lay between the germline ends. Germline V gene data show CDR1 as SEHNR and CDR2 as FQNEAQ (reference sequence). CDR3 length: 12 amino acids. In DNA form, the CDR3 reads TGTGCCAGCAGCTTTAAGAACACTGAAGCTTTCTTT. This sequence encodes CASSFKNTEAFF.

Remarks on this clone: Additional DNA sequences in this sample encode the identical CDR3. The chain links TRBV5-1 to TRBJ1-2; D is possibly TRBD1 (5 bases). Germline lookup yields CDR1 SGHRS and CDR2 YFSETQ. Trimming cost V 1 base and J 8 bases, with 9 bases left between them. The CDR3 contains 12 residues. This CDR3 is CASSLSGDGYTF. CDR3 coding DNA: TGCGCCAGCAGCTTGTCTGGGGACGGCTACACCTTC.

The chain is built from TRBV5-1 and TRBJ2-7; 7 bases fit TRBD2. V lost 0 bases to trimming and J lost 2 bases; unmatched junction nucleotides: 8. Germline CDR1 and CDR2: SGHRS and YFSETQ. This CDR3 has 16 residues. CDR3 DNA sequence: TGCGCCAGCAGCTTGGCCACCTCGGGAGGTACCTACGAGCAGTACTTC. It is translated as CASSLATSGGTYEQYF.

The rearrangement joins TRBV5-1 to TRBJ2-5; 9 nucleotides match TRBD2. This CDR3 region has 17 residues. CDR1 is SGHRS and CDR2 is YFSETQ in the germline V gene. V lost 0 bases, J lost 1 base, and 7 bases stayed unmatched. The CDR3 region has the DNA TGCGCCAGCAGCTTGGTACCTAGCGGGGCTACCCAAGAGACCCAGTACTTC. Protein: CASSLVPSGATQETQYF.

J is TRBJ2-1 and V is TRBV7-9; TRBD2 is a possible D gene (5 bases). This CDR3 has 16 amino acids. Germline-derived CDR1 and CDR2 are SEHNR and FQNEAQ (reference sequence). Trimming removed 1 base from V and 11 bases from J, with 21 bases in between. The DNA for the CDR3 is TGTGCCAGCAGCTTAGTCTCGGGGTTGTCGAGGAGGCAGCAGTTCTTC. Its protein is CASSLVSGLSRRQQFF.

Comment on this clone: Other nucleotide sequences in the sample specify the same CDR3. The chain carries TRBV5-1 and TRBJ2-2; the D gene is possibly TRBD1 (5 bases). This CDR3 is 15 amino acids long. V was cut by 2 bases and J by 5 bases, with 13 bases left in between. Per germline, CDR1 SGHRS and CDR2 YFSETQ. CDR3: CASSLLAGRTGELFF. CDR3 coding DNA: TGCGCCAGCAGCTTATTGGCAGGGCGGACCGGGGAGCTGTTTTTT.

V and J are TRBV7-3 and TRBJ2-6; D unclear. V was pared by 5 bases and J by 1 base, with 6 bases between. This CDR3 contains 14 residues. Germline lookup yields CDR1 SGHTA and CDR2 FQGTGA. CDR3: CASSQTSGANVLTF. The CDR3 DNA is TGTGCCAGCAGCCAAACATCTGGGGCCAACGTCCTGACTTTC.

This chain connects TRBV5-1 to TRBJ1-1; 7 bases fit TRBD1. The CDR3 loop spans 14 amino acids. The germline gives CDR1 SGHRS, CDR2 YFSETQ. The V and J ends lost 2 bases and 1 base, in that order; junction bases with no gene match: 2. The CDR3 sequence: CASSFRQGNTEAFF. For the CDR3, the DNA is TGCGCCAGCAGCTTTCGACAGGGGAACACTGAAGCTTTCTTT.

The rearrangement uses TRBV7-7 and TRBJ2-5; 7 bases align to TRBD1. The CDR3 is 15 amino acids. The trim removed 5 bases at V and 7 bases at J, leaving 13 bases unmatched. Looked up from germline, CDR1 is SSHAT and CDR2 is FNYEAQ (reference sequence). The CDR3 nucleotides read TGTGCCAGCAGCCCCAGTGGGACAGAGCGGCTGACCCAGTACTTC. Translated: CASSPSGTERLTQYF.

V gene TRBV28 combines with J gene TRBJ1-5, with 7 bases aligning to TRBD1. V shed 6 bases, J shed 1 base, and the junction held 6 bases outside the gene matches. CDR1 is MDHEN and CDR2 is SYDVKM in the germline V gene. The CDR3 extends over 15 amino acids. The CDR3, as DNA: TGTGCCAGCAGCAACCCCAGGGGGAGCAATCAGCCCCAGCATTTT. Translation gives CASSNPRGSNQPQHF.